This note documents a single T cell receptor beta chain sequence. Antigen unknown. The data were obtained in a study of T cell responses to AZD1222 COVID-19 vaccine. Study outcomes and limitations: It was only after the peak T cell response that any repertoires were sampled. Reportedly, close to half of spike-specific TCRs are directed against unmutated variant regions. Breadth and depth of Spike-specific TCRs rose after two AZD1222 doses. Only a handful of people who got AZD1222 tested seropositive at baseline.

Some clones are missing from TCRdb's copy, which holds only in-frame ones; the method was immunoSEQ multiplex PCR. The table includes roughly 83,000 clones, approximately 85% detected once. CDR1 is MNHEY and CDR2 is SVGAGI in the germline V gene. The CDR3 loop spans 15 amino acids. The J segment lost 4 bases and the V segment lost 6 bases, leaving 8 bases of the junction unmatched. The sequencing here drew on peripheral blood, taken on day 0 of AZD1222 vaccination. The chain recombines TRBV6-5 with TRBJ2-1; 8 positions agree with TRBD2. This clonotype was sampled from an adult in good health. The DNA for the CDR3 is TGTGCCAGCAGCCGTAGCGGGACCTTATACAATGAGCAGTTCTTC. Residues: CASSRSGTLYNEQFF.